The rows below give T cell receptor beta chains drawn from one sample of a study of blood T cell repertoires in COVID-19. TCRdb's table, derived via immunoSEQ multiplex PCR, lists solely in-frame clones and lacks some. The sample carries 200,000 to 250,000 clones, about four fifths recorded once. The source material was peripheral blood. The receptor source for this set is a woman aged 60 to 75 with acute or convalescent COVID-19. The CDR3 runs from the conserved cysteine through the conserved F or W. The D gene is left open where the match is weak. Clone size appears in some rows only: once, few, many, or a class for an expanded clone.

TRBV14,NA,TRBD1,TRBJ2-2,CASSLQGAGELFF,TGTGCCAGCAGCCTCCAGGGGGCCGGGGAGCTGTTTTTT
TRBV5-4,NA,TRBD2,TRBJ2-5,CASSIGLVGAQYF,TGTGCCAGCAGCATAGGACTAGTCGGGGCCCAGTACTTC
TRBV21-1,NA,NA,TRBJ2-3,CASSKDRGSSTDTQYF,TGTGCCAGCAGCAAAGACCGGGGGAGTAGTACAGATACGCAGTATTTT
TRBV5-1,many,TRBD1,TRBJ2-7,CASSLGTGGSYEQYF,TGCGCCAGCAGCTTGGGGACAGGGGGCTCCTACGAGCAGTACTTC
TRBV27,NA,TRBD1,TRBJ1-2,CASSLQGTGGGGYTF,TGTGCCAGCAGTTTACAAGGGACAGGGGGCGGTGGCTACACCTTC
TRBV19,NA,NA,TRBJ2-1,CASSIAGAGSYNEQFF,TGTGCCAGTAGTATCGCGGGGGCGGGCTCCTACAATGAGCAGTTCTTC
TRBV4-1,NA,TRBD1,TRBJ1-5,CASSQDRTGGAGQPQHF,TGCGCCAGCAGCCAAGATCGGACAGGGGGCGCAGGGCAGCCCCAGCATTTT
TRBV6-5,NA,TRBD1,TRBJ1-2,CASKPRDRTYGYTF,TGTGCCAGCAAGCCTCGGGACAGGACCTATGGCTACACCTTC
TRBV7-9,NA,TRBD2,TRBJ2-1,CASSLGGLAGVYNEQFF,TGTGCCAGCAGCTTAGGGGGACTAGCGGGGGTGTACAATGAGCAGTTCTTC
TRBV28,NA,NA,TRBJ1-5,CASSFYGDHSNQPQHF,TGTGCCAGCAGTTTTTACGGGGATCATAGCAATCAGCCCCAGCATTTT
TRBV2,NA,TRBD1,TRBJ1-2,CASKYGGPGQGTNYGYTF,TGTGCCAGCAAGTACGGGGGACCGGGACAGGGGACTAACTATGGCTACACCTTC
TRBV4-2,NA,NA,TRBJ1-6,CASSQEDGVVSPLHF,TGTGCCAGCAGCCAAGAGGACGGGGTTGTCTCACCCCTCCACTTT
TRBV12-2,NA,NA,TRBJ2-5,CASRSPKILGRPETQYF,TGTGCAAGTCGCTCGCCAAAAATTCTCGGGAGGCCGGAGACCCAGTACTTC
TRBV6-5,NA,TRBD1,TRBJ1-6,CASGKQGGSPLHF,TGTGCCAGCGGGAAACAGGGGGGATCACCCCTCCACTTT
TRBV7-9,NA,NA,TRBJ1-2,CASSLLSGGVYGYTF,TGTGCCAGCAGCTTGTTGTCGGGGGGAGTCTATGGCTACACCTTC
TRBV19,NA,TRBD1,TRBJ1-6,CASSIEGTGFLSPLHF,TGTGCCAGTAGTATAGAGGGGACAGGTTTTTTGTCACCCCTCCACTTT
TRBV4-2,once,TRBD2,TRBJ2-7,CASSPGRDYQYEQYF,TGTGCCAGCAGCCCGGGTAGGGACTACCAATACGAGCAGTACTTC
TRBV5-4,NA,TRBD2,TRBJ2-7,CASSATSGRAYEQYF,TGTGCCAGCAGCGCAACTAGCGGGAGAGCCTACGAGCAGTACTTC
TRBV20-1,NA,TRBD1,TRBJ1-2,CSAKQGGGYTF,TGCAGTGCTAAACAGGGGGGTGGCTACACCTTC
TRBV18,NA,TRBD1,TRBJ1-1,CASSRTGGNTEAFF,TGTGCCAGCTCAAGGACAGGGGGCAACACTGAAGCTTTCTTT
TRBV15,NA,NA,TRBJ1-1,CATSRETGNTEAFF,TGTGCCACCAGCAGAGAGACAGGGAACACTGAAGCTTTCTTT
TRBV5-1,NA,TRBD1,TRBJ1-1,CASSSGDRGINTEAFF,TGCGCCAGCAGCTCCGGGGACAGGGGGATTAACACTGAAGCTTTCTTT
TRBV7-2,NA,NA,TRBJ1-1,CASSFTGYGTEAFF,TGTGCCAGCAGCTTTACAGGGTACGGCACTGAAGCTTTCTTT
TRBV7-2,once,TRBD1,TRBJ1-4,CASSSGTAYTELFF,TGTGCCAGCAGCTCTGGGACAGCCTATACAGAGCTGTTTTTT
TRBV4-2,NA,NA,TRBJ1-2,CASSFDSFAPRDGYTF,TGTGCCAGCAGCTTCGACAGCTTTGCCCCGCGAGATGGCTACACCTTC
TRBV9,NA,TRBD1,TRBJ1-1,CASSPPGQGPTEAFF,TGTGCCAGCAGCCCCCCGGGACAGGGGCCCACTGAAGCTTTCTTT
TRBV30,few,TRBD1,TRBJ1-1,CAWSLDRGTEAFF,TGTGCCTGGAGCCTCGACAGGGGCACTGAAGCTTTCTTT
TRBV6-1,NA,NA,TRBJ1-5,CASSEFRGGSGQPQHF,TGTGCCAGCAGTGAGTTTAGGGGTGGGTCGGGTCAGCCCCAGCATTTT
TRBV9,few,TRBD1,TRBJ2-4,CASSEGQGYIQYF,TGTGCCAGCAGTGAGGGACAGGGATACATTCAGTACTTC
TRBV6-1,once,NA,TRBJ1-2,CASTHGSGTNYGYTF,TGTGCCAGCACCCACGGGTCCGGGACTAACTATGGCTACACCTTC
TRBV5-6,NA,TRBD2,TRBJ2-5,CASSLIAGAIPLYQETQYF,TGTGCCAGCAGCCTAATAGCGGGGGCCATTCCCCTGTACCAAGAGACCCAGTACTTC
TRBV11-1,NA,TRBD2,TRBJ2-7,CASSLASQRGRSYEQYF,TGTGCCAGCAGCTTAGCCTCCCAGCGGGGGCGGTCCTACGAGCAGTACTTC
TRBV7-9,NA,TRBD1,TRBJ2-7,CASSPGTGIYEQYF,TGTGCCAGCAGCCCGGGGACAGGGATCTACGAGCAGTACTTC
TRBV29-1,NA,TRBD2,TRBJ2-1,CSAKLAGVYNEQFF,TGCAGCGCTAAACTAGCGGGGGTATACAATGAGCAGTTCTTC
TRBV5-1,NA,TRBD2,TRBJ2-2,CASRRGSNTGELFF,TGCGCCAGCAGGCGGGGGTCGAACACCGGGGAGCTGTTTTTT
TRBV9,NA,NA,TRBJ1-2,CASSVAPRGNSDGYTF,TGTGCCAGCAGCGTAGCCCCGAGAGGCAACTCGGATGGCTACACCTTC
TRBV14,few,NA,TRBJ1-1,CASSPGNTEAFF,TGTGCCAGCAGCCCGGGGAACACTGAAGCTTTCTTT
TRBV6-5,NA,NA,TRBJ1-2,CASTRIGQIYGYTF,TGTGCCAGCACGAGAATCGGACAGATTTATGGCTACACCTTC
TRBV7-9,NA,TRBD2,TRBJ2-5,CASSNRLAGYQETQYF,TGTGCCAGCAGCAATAGACTAGCGGGGTACCAAGAGACCCAGTACTTC
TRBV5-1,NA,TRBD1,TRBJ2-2,CASSIATGGNTGELFF,TGCGCCAGCAGTATAGCCACAGGGGGCAACACCGGGGAGCTGTTTTTT
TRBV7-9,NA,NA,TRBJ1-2,CASNFGQGNYGYTF,TGTGCCAGCAACTTTGGCCAGGGGAACTATGGCTACACCTTC
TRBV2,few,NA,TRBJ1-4,CASRSDREKLFF,TGTGCCAGCAGGTCGGACAGAGAAAAACTGTTTTTT